Each of the 26 T cell receptor beta chains below was sequenced from the same sample in a study of T cells after yellow fever vaccination. TCRdb redid the calling of the 5' RACE reads with MiXCR, one entry per CDR3 protein. The sample consists of about 240,000 distinct CDR3 sequences, less than 9% of them appearing once. The material sequenced was CD4+ T cells sorted from PBMCs, taken 15 days after the yellow fever booster vaccination. All receptors come from a man younger than 40 who received the YFV17D yellow fever vaccine.

This clonotype was picked up a small number of times. The chain employs TRBV5-1 and TRBJ2-1; 9 bases are a match to TRBD2. The germline CDR1 and CDR2 sequences are SGHRS and YFSETQ. V shed 5 bases, J shed 8 bases, and the junction held 11 bases outside the gene matches. The CDR3 runs to 15 residues. The CDR3 region has the DNA TGCGCCAGCAGTCCTAGCGGGACCCGAGGGGATGAGCAGTTCTTC. Protein product: CASSPSGTRGDEQFF.

The rearrangement uses TRBV29-1 and TRBJ2-5; no definite D call. V gave up 6 bases and J gave up 7 bases, with 12 bases separating them. The CDR3 extends over 11 amino acids. Germline V gives CDR1 SQVTM, CDR2 ANQGSEA. DNA for the CDR3: TGCAGCGTCAGCCCCTCGTGGACCCAGTACTTC. It is translated as CSVSPSWTQYF.

The genes are TRBV25-1 and TRBJ2-2, with unresolved D. The V and J ends lost 0 bases and 3 bases respectively, with 5 bases between them. The CDR3 spans 14 residues. Looked up from germline, CDR1 is MGHDK and CDR2 is SYGVNS. CDR3 sequence: CASSEYKDTGELFF. The CDR3 DNA follows: TGTGCCAGCAGTGAATATAAGGACACCGGGGAGCTGTTTTTT.

The J gene is TRBJ2-3, the V gene TRBV28; 7 bases are a match to TRBD2. Per the germline V gene, CDR1 is MDHEN and CDR2 is SYDVKM. The V and J ends lost 6 bases and 6 bases, in that order; junction bases with no gene match: 9. The CDR3 is made up of 14 amino acids. CDR3 sequence: CASSPTSDGDTQYF. The CDR3 nucleotides are TGTGCCAGCAGCCCTACTAGCGACGGCGATACGCAGTATTTT.

This rearrangement joins TRBV7-8 to TRBJ2-1; D is ambiguous. V was trimmed by 11 bases and J by 6 bases, leaving 8 bases between them. The length of the CDR3 is 10 residues. From germline, CDR1 is SGHVS and CDR2 FQNEAQ. CDR3 residues: CARCFNEQFF. CDR3 DNA: TGTGCCCGATGCTTCAATGAGCAGTTCTTC.

This clonotype was recorded at least ten times. The chain joins TRBV14 to TRBJ2-2; D is uncertain. Germline V gene data show CDR1 as SGHDN and CDR2 as FVKESK. With 4 bases removed from V and 5 bases from J, the gap between germline ends came to 8 bases. This CDR3 comprises 13 residues. In DNA form, the CDR3 reads TGTGCCAGCAGCCGAGTGGGGACCGGGGAGCTGTTTTTT. This encodes CASSRVGTGELFF.

In its sample, this clonotype was seen a few times. CDR3 protein: CASGSGDQETQYF. The CDR3, as DNA: TGTGCCAGCGGTAGCGGGGACCAAGAGACCCAGTACTTC. The V gene is TRBV28, the J gene TRBJ2-5; TRBD2 aligns across 8 bases. Germline CDR1 is MDHEN and CDR2 is SYDVKM. The CDR3 spans 13 residues. The ends lost 8 bases at V and 0 bases at J; junction bases unmatched: 2.

The chain carries TRBV12-3 or TRBV12-4 and TRBJ2-1; 11 positions agree with TRBD1. V shed 0 bases, J shed 8 bases, and the junction held 15 bases outside the gene matches. This CDR3 is built from 19 residues. CDR3 residues: CASSLAGNTRDRGIYEQFF. In nucleotides, the CDR3 is TGTGCCAGCAGTTTAGCAGGAAATACCCGGGACAGGGGGATTTATGAGCAGTTCTTC.

This chain joins TRBV6-6 and TRBJ1-2; D remains ambiguous. This CDR3 comprises 10 residues. Germline V gene sequence: CDR1 MNHNY, CDR2 SVGAGI (reference sequence). The V gene lost 8 bases and the J gene lost 8 bases, with 9 bases spanning the gap. The CDR3 loop reads CASGLVGYTF. The CDR3, as DNA: TGTGCCAGCGGTCTTGTGGGCTACACCTTC.

The chain joins TRBV12-3 or TRBV12-4 to TRBJ2-7; 10 nucleotides align to TRBD1. J gave up 5 bases and V 5 bases, and 9 bases lay outside the gene matches. This CDR3 has 15 amino acids. Here the CDR3 reads CASSHRQGAFDEQYF. The CDR3 DNA sequence: TGTGCCAGCAGTCACAGACAGGGGGCATTCGACGAGCAGTACTTC.

This chain uses TRBV20-1 with TRBJ2-7; D ambiguous. Deletions cut 3 bases from V and 0 bases from J, with 9 bases between. The germline V gene encodes CDR1 DFQATT and CDR2 SNEGSKA (reference sequence). The CDR3 consists of 13 residues. The CDR3 protein is CSARAPSSYEQYF. In DNA form, the CDR3 reads TGCAGTGCTAGGGCTCCCAGCTCCTACGAGCAGTACTTC.

This clonotype was seen at least ten times. The chain links TRBV20-1 to TRBJ2-5; D is unresolved. The CDR3 is 12 residues long. Germline values: CDR1 DFQATT, CDR2 SNEGSKA (reference sequence). The V and J ends lost 6 bases and 3 bases respectively, with 11 bases between them. CDR3 sequence (DNA): TGCAGTGCGATGTTCTCCAAAGAGACCCAGTACTTC. Amino acid sequence: CSAMFSKETQYF.

V gene TRBV5-6 combines with J gene TRBJ2-5, with TRBD1 identical over 7 bases. This CDR3 comprises 16 residues. Germline assignment: CDR1 SGHDT and CDR2 YYEEEE. The V gene end was trimmed by 1 base and the J gene end by 2 bases; junction bases not matched to a gene: 8. The CDR3 loop reads CASSLKSATGQETQYF. The CDR3 DNA is TGTGCCAGCAGCTTGAAATCGGCGACAGGGCAAGAGACCCAGTACTTC.

V and J are TRBV7-2 and TRBJ2-1; no reliable D call. The ends were cut back, 1 base at V and 0 bases at J, with 10 bases in the middle. The CDR3 spans 16 residues. Looked up from germline, CDR1 is SGHTA and CDR2 is FQGNSA. The CDR3 sequence is CASSLVPASSYNEQFF. CDR3 nucleotide sequence: TGTGCCAGCAGCTTAGTCCCAGCGAGCTCCTACAATGAGCAGTTCTTC. The complete variable domain, with remaining parts taken from reference TRBV7-2 and TRBJ2-1, reads GAGVSQSPSNKVTEKGKDVELRCDPISGHTALYWYRQSLGQGLEFLIYFQGNSAPDKSGLPSDRFSAERTGGSVSTLTIQRTQQEDSAVYLCASSLVPASSYNEQFFGPGTRLTVL.

This rearrangement joins TRBV12-3 or TRBV12-4 to TRBJ2-7, with 9 positions matching TRBD2. The CDR3 runs 15 residues. The J segment lost 5 bases and the V segment lost 3 bases, leaving 8 bases of the junction unmatched. The DNA for the CDR3 is TGTGCCAGCAGTTTCGCAGCGGGAGGTGTGGACGAGCAGTACTTC. Amino acid sequence: CASSFAAGGVDEQYF.

This clonotype was counted many times. The CDR3 is CASSQVTSGGSSYEQYF. Written as DNA, the CDR3 is TGTGCCAGCAGCCAAGTTACAAGCGGGGGCAGCTCCTACGAGCAGTACTTC. The chain couples TRBV4-2 to TRBJ2-7; 8 nucleotides match TRBD2. This CDR3 is 17 amino acids long. After removal of 1 base from V and 0 bases from J, the junction contained 8 bases not matched to a gene. The germline V gene encodes CDR1 LGHNA and CDR2 YNFKEQ.

At least ten counts were recorded for this clonotype. CDR3 sequence: CASSSITLGEAKNYNEQFF. The CDR3 coding sequence is TGTGCCAGCAGCTCTATAACCCTTGGAGAAGCCAAGAATTACAATGAGCAGTTCTTC. V and J are TRBV7-2 and TRBJ2-1; D gene unclear. The length of the CDR3 is 19 residues. Trimming removed 4 bases at V and 4 bases at J, with 26 bases between. Germline V gene data show CDR1 as SGHTA and CDR2 as FQGNSA.

This clonotype occurred a few times. This chain links TRBV7-8 with TRBJ1-5; D call uncertain. The CDR3 sequence is 15 residues long. Germline V gene sequence: CDR1 SGHVS, CDR2 FQNEAQ. The V end was cut by 4 bases, the J end by 3 bases, with 13 bases between. In nucleotides, the CDR3 is TGTGCCAGCAGCTCAGACCTGGGAGACAATCAGCCCCAGCATTTT. Translated: CASSSDLGDNQPQHF.

This clonotype was counted ten times or more. This chain connects TRBV4-3 to TRBJ2-3, with D maybe TRBD2 (6 bases). V lost 4 bases and J 2 bases, leaving 10 bases between the germline ends. This CDR3 region has 14 residues. Per the germline V gene, CDR1 is LGHNA and CDR2 is YSLEER. CDR3 bases: TGCGCCAGCAGCCTAGCGGTAAACACAGATACGCAGTATTTT. Translated: CASSLAVNTDTQYF.

The J gene is TRBJ2-1, the V gene TRBV5-1; 9 bases fit TRBD1. V lost 1 base and J lost 5; bases outside the gene matches: 10. There are 17 residues in the CDR3. Germline V gives CDR1 SGHRS, CDR2 YFSETQ. The CDR3 here is CASSLFSRDRVNNEQFF. CDR3 in DNA: TGCGCCAGCAGCTTGTTTTCCAGGGACAGGGTAAACAATGAGCAGTTCTTC.

At least ten counts were recorded for this clonotype. The rearrangement links TRBV5-1 to TRBJ2-5; D may be TRBD2 (6 bases). Germline assignment: CDR1 SGHRS and CDR2 YFSETQ. The CDR3 extends over 15 amino acids. Trimming cost V 2 bases and J 2 bases, with 13 bases left between them. CDR3 loop: CASSFTLASQETQYF. In nucleotides, the CDR3 is TGCGCCAGCAGCTTTACCCTAGCGTCTCAAGAGACCCAGTACTTC.

The chain is built from TRBV7-8 and TRBJ1-5; the D is unclear. V lost 3 bases and J lost 0, with 12 bases in between. CDR3 length equals 16 residues. CDR1 and CDR2 (germline): SGHVS, FQNEAQ. Written as DNA, the CDR3 is TGTGCCAGCAGCTTGGACTTACGCCTTAGCAATCAGCCCCAGCATTTT. Protein sequence: CASSLDLRLSNQPQHF.

The sample holds many counts of this clonotype. The rearrangement uses TRBV29-1 and TRBJ2-3, with 7 bases that match TRBD2. This CDR3 has 14 amino acids. J gave up 1 base and V 3 bases, and 4 bases lay outside the gene matches. Germline V gene lookup returns CDR1 SQVTM and CDR2 ANQGSEA. The CDR3 here is CSVEGGRGTDTQYF. In nucleotides, the CDR3 is TGCAGCGTTGAGGGCGGGAGAGGCACAGATACGCAGTATTTT.

Only a few counts were recorded for this clonotype. The V call is TRBV7-2, the J call TRBJ2-2; no firm D call. Germline lookup yields CDR1 SGHTA and CDR2 FQGNSA. Trimming left V 2 bases short and J 4 bases short, with 14 bases between. CDR3 size: 16 residues. The CDR3: CASSLSSGVSTGELFF. The CDR3 DNA is TGTGCCAGCAGCTTAAGTTCGGGTGTTTCCACCGGGGAGCTGTTTTTT.

The V and J genes are TRBV3-1 and TRBJ2-7, with D tentatively TRBD1 (6 bases). V lost 1 base and J lost 1, with 11 bases in between. The CDR3 extends over 15 amino acids. Germline CDR1 reads LGHDT; CDR2 reads YNNKEL (reference sequence). CDR3 sequence reads: CASSQGVGQSYEQYF. The CDR3 bases are TGTGCCAGCAGCCAAGGGGTAGGACAGTCCTACGAGCAGTACTTC.

This chain uses TRBV20-1 with TRBJ2-3; 12 bases match TRBD2. Germline assignment: CDR1 DFQATT and CDR2 SNEGSKA (reference sequence). The CDR3 extends over 16 amino acids. Trimming cost V 0 bases and J 5 bases; bases outside gene matches: 6. The CDR3 is CSARDELAGGRDTQYF. As DNA, the CDR3 is TGCAGTGCTAGAGACGAACTAGCGGGGGGAAGAGATACGCAGTATTTT.